Given below is one TCR beta chain in context. The antigen remains unidentified. This sample was included in a study of T-cell memory formation after mild COVID-19. On the study more broadly: There were largely donor-specific TCR clusters.

General observations from the study: Cross-reactive memory seemingly joined, as some responding clones were found in pre-infection memory. Clones contracting over day 15 to 85 were CD4/CD8 balanced, with later expanders leaning CD4+.

TCRdb called the 5' RACE reads again in MiXCR, with one record for every CDR3 protein. Here the sample spans roughly 550,000 distinct CDR3 sequences, about a fifth being singletons. Unmatched junction bases numbered 20, after V lost 6 bases and J lost 9 bases. The germline CDR1 and CDR2 sequences are KGHSH and LQKENI. The CDR3 is 16 amino acids. This chain joins TRBV18 and TRBJ2-7, with 7 bases identical to TRBD1. The material sequenced was PBMCs or a T cell subset sorted from them (not recorded which). The clonotype originates from an adult woman who had mild COVID-19 (a few samples of this study predate the infection). Cell type and time point are not known. The CDR3 DNA reads as TGTGCCAGCTCGAATCGACAGGGTTCCTTCCCCTTGGGGCAGTACTTC. Translated: CASSNRQGSFPLGQYF.